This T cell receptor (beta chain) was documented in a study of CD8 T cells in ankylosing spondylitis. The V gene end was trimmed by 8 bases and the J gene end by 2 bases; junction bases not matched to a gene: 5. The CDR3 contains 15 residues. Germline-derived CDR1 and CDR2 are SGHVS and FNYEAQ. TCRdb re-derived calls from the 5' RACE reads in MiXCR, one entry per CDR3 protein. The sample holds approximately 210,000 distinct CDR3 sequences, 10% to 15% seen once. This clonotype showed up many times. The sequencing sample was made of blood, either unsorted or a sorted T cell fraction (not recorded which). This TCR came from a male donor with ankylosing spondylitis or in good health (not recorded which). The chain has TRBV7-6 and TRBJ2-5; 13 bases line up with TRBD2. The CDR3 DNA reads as TGTGCCAGCGGACTAGCGGGAGTGGGGCAAGAGACCCAGTACTTC. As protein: CASGLAGVGQETQYF.